These T cell receptor beta chains were read from a single sample in a study of shared clonotypes between healthy human individuals. Measured with immunoSEQ multiplex PCR; TCRdb has only the in-frame clones, and not every one. The sample contains a few hundred thousand clones, approximately 97% of which appear only once. Sequenced material: naive CD4+ T cells sorted from blood. The receptors originated from a woman aged 25 to 39 in good health. Each CDR3 is given with its conserved first and last residue. A D gene is named only where the DNA matches it firmly. Some rows have no size entry. The others give once, few or many, or a class for an expanded clone.

D | J | V | size | CDR3 | DNA
. | TRBJ2-6 | TRBV21-1 | once | CASSKESPIHITF | TGTGCCAGCAGCAAAGAGAGCCCTATACATATTACTTTC
TRBD1 | TRBJ2-5 | TRBV12-5 | . | CASGLDRGIRETQYF | TGTGCTAGTGGACTCGACAGGGGGATTCGGGAGACCCAGTACTTC
. | TRBJ1-5 | TRBV6-5 | few | CASSYSDPRGGQPQHF | TGTGCCAGCAGTTACTCGGACCCCCGGGGGGGACAGCCCCAGCATTTT
TRBD2 | TRBJ2-2 | TRBV2 | . | CASSEQTSMGELFF | TGTGCCAGCAGTGAACAGACTAGCATGGGGGAGCTGTTTTTT
TRBD2 | TRBJ2-7 | TRBV28 | . | CASSSGGGTDEQYF | TGTGCCAGCAGTTCGGGCGGGGGTACGGACGAGCAGTACTTC
. | TRBJ1-1 | TRBV19 | . | CASSIVGKNTEAFF | TGTGCCAGTAGTATAGTGGGTAAAAACACTGAAGCTTTCTTT
TRBD1 | TRBJ2-3 | TRBV28 | . | CASSPTAGTGGADTQYF | TGTGCCAGCAGCCCAACCGCGGGGACAGGGGGGGCAGATACGCAGTATTTT
. | TRBJ2-3 | TRBV7-6 | once | CASSLAEGRYGQYF | TGTGCCAGCAGCTTAGCGGAGGGAAGGTACGGGCAGTATTTT
. | TRBJ2-7 | TRBV5-6 | . | CASSSTDGIPYEQYF | TGTGCCAGCAGCTCCACCGATGGGATCCCCTACGAGCAGTACTTC
. | TRBJ2-5 | TRBV11-2 | . | CASSGPQETQYF | TGTGCCAGCAGCGGCCCTCAAGAGACCCAGTACTTC
TRBD2 | TRBJ2-1 | TRBV7-2 | . | CASSPRTSPYNEQFF | TGTGCCAGCAGCCCTCGGACTAGCCCTTACAATGAGCAGTTCTTC
. | TRBJ1-2 | TRBV6-5 | . | CASTRGSGVGYTF | TGTGCCAGCACACGGGGGTCCGGGGTCGGCTACACCTTC
TRBD2 | TRBJ2-1 | TRBV27 | . | CASRSPLAGHYNEQFF | TGTGCCAGCAGGAGCCCCTTAGCGGGACATTACAATGAGCAGTTCTTC
. | TRBJ2-2 | TRBV10-2 | . | CASSVGRRNTGELFF | TGCGCCAGCAGTGTTGGCAGGCGGAACACCGGGGAGCTGTTTTTT
. | TRBJ2-3 | TRBV19 | . | CASNDQGTGTQYF | TGTGCCAGTAACGATCAGGGGACGGGTACGCAGTATTTT
TRBD1 | TRBJ1-1 | TRBV11-3 | . | CASSRGQGVTEAFF | TGTGCCAGCAGCCGAGGGCAGGGGGTCACTGAAGCTTTCTTT
. | TRBJ2-3 | TRBV27 | . | CASSLFAGSDTQYF | TGTGCCAGCAGTTTATTTGCAGGGTCTGATACGCAGTATTTT
. | TRBJ1-6 | TRBV28 | . | CASSLWTDNSPLHF | TGTGCCAGCAGTTTATGGACAGATAATTCACCCCTCCACTTT
TRBD1 | TRBJ1-1 | TRBV27 | . | CASSPLAGQSMNTEAFF | TGTGCCAGCAGCCCCCTGGCGGGACAGAGCATGAACACTGAAGCTTTCTTT
TRBD2 | TRBJ2-7 | TRBV28 | . | CASSRLAGVNDEQYF | TGTGCCAGCAGCCGACTAGCGGGAGTTAACGACGAGCAGTACTTC
TRBD1 | TRBJ2-7 | TRBV28 | . | CASSLPGTGGGEQYF | TGTGCCAGCAGTTTACCCGGGACAGGGGGAGGCGAGCAGTACTTC
. | TRBJ1-2 | TRBV18 | . | CASSREATYGYTF | TGTGCCAGCTCACGGGAGGCGACCTATGGCTACACCTTC
TRBD2 | TRBJ2-1 | TRBV6-1 | . | CASSEVAGLAGGRYEQFF | TGTGCCAGCAGTGAAGTAGCCGGACTAGCGGGGGGCCGTTATGAGCAGTTCTTC
TRBD1 | TRBJ2-7 | TRBV2 | . | CASSWGQGGEQYF | TGTGCCAGCAGTTGGGGACAGGGTGGCGAGCAGTACTTC
. | TRBJ2-1 | TRBV30 | . | CAWSVVNEQFF | TGTGCCTGGAGTGTTGTCAATGAGCAGTTCTTC
. | TRBJ2-3 | TRBV7-9 | . | CASSLHTDTQYF | TGTGCCAGCAGCTTACATACAGATACGCAGTATTTT
TRBD1 | TRBJ1-1 | TRBV5-5 | . | CASSRRTGWTEAFF | TGTGCCAGCAGCAGACGGACAGGGTGGACTGAAGCTTTCTTT
. | TRBJ2-4 | TRBV15 | . | CATSRDGAGVNIQYF | TGTGCCACCAGCAGAGATGGGGCAGGGGTCAACATTCAGTACTTC
. | TRBJ2-3 | TRBV30 | . | CAWSVGDTQYF | TGTGCCTGGAGTGTAGGAGATACGCAGTATTTT
. | TRBJ2-5 | TRBV5-1 | . | CASSFVGGPEETQYF | TGCGCCAGCAGCTTCGTCGGGGGCCCCGAGGAGACCCAGTACTTC
TRBD1 | TRBJ2-7 | TRBV5-1 | . | CASSRTPGQGYEQYF | TGCGCCAGCAGCCGAACCCCGGGACAGGGTTACGAGCAGTACTTC
. | TRBJ1-1 | TRBV28 | . | CASTTGTEAFF | TGTGCCAGCACCACCGGCACTGAAGCTTTCTTT
. | TRBJ1-4 | TRBV5-1 | . | CASSMGDRLTEKLFF | TGCGCCAGCAGCATGGGAGACAGGCTCACTGAAAAACTGTTTTTT
. | TRBJ1-1 | TRBV28 | . | CASKGGDVLSAFF | TGTGCCAGCAAAGGGGGAGATGTCCTTTCGGCTTTCTTT
. | TRBJ1-2 | TRBV18 | . | CASSPNLGGYTF | TGTGCCAGCTCACCCAATTTAGGCGGCTACACCTTC
TRBD2 | TRBJ2-5 | TRBV29-1 | . | CSGAGVPETQYF | TGCAGCGGGGCGGGAGTCCCAGAGACCCAGTACTTC
. | TRBJ2-7 | TRBV28 | . | CASRPGGSRKWEQYF | TGTGCCAGCAGGCCCGGTGGGTCTCGCAAATGGGAGCAGTACTTC
. | TRBJ2-7 | TRBV7-2 | . | CASSPGTFSYEQYF | TGTGCCAGCAGCCCAGGGACTTTCTCCTACGAGCAGTACTTC
. | TRBJ1-5 | TRBV19 | . | CASNIRADTRDQPQHF | TGTGCCAGTAATATCCGAGCAGATACACGGGATCAGCCCCAGCATTTT
. | TRBJ1-2 | TRBV5-4 | . | CASSSAGPSYGYTF | TGTGCCAGCAGCTCAGCCGGGCCGTCCTATGGCTACACCTTC
. | TRBJ2-7 | TRBV7-9 | once | CASSLVSESYEQYF | TGTGCCAGCAGCTTAGTGTCAGAGTCCTACGAGCAGTACTTC
. | TRBJ1-5 | TRBV18 | . | CASSSGRNQPQHF | TGTGCCAGCTCATCGGGACGGAATCAGCCCCAGCATTTT
TRBD1 | TRBJ1-5 | TRBV19 | . | CACNRGQDQPQHF | TGTGCTTGCAACAGGGGGCAGGATCAGCCCCAGCATTTT
. | TRBJ2-3 | TRBV6-5 | . | CASSFAGNTDTQYF | TGTGCCAGCAGTTTCGCGGGAAACACAGATACGCAGTATTTT
. | TRBJ2-7 | TRBV15 | . | CATSRDLGSLYEQYF | TGTGCCACCAGCAGAGATTTGGGGAGTCTCTACGAGCAGTACTTC
. | TRBJ1-2 | TRBV28 | . | CASSLGPFQGGYTF | TGTGCCAGCAGTTTAGGACCTTTCCAGGGTGGCTACACCTTC
TRBD2 | TRBJ2-7 | TRBV5-1 | . | CASSLRLAGGPHEQYF | TGCGCCAGCAGCCTTCGACTAGCGGGAGGGCCGCACGAGCAGTACTTC
. | TRBJ1-2 | TRBV28 | . | CASRPPNSWRYGYTF | TGTGCCAGCAGACCTCCGAACTCCTGGCGCTATGGCTACACCTTC